Following are 25 T cell receptor beta chains from one sample sequenced in a study of T cell repertoires in cytomegalovirus infection. TCRdb re-derived calls from the reads in MiXCR, one entry per CDR3 protein. The table includes approximately 500,000 distinct CDR3 sequences, approximately 11% detected once. Material for sequencing was PBMCs. The source of these receptors is a human donor in good health (CMV status not recorded). Some clones in this sample may be carry-over from other donors' samples.

This clonotype was seen repeatedly, ten times or more. The chain has TRBV28 and TRBJ2-5, with TRBD1 identical over 9 bases. The CDR3 spans 15 residues. Germline-derived CDR1 and CDR2 are MDHEN and SYDVKM. V was clipped by 6 bases and J by 3 bases; unmatched bases: 8. CDR3 region: CASSSTGGRKETQYF. The CDR3 nucleotides read TGTGCCAGCAGCTCGACAGGGGGGAGGAAAGAGACCCAGTACTTC.

This clonotype showed up many times. The chain has TRBV7-2 and TRBJ2-2, with D hard to call. The CDR3 loop spans 15 amino acids. Germline V gene data show CDR1 as SGHTA and CDR2 as FQGNSA. V was trimmed by 5 bases and J by 1 base, leaving 11 bases between them. The CDR3 reads CASSLLPGNTGELFF. The CDR3 region has the DNA TGTGCCAGCAGCCTACTCCCGGGGAACACCGGGGAGCTGTTTTTT.

A few counts support this clonotype. The chain is built from TRBV10-3 and TRBJ1-6, with 7 bases matching TRBD1. This CDR3 is 16 amino acids long. The junction had 8 bases not matched to a gene; V was cut back by 4 bases and J by 5 bases. Looked up from germline, CDR1 is ENHRY and CDR2 is SYGVKD. The DNA of the CDR3 is TGTGCCATCAGTGGGAAACAGGGGCTTGATAATTCACCCCTCCACTTT. It translates to CAISGKQGLDNSPLHF.

This chain joins TRBV19 and TRBJ1-1; TRBD1 aligns across 8 bases. The CDR3 is made up of 16 amino acids. Germline lookup yields CDR1 LNHDA and CDR2 SQIVND (reference sequence). V lost 6 bases and J lost 4; bases outside the gene matches: 13. Written as DNA, the CDR3 is TGTGCCAGTAGCTACAGGGGGATCCTTTCGGCCACTGAAGCTTTCTTT. Amino acids: CASSYRGILSATEAFF.

This clonotype was seen a handful of times. The J gene is TRBJ1-1, the V gene TRBV5-1, with D tentatively TRBD1 (6 bases). The CDR3 spans 16 residues. CDR1 SGHRS and CDR2 YFSETQ come from the germline V gene. Trimming took off 0 bases at V and 1 base at J, with 13 bases between the two ends. For the CDR3, the DNA is TGCGCCAGCAGCTTGGACGCTGGGGGCAAGAACACTGAAGCTTTCTTT. It codes for CASSLDAGGKNTEAFF.

The chain couples TRBV18 to TRBJ2-1; TRBD1 aligns across 8 bases. This CDR3 comprises 17 residues. In germline, CDR1 is KGHSH, CDR2 LQKENI. Trimming cost V 3 bases and J 3 bases; bases outside gene matches: 10. This CDR3 reads CASSPKRQTGVYNEQFF. As DNA, the CDR3 is TGTGCCAGCTCACCCAAGCGTCAGACAGGGGTCTACAATGAGCAGTTCTTC.

The sample holds many counts of this clonotype. The CDR3 DNA sequence: TGTGCCAGCAGCTTAGCGGGGGGAATCACCGGGGAGCTGTTTTTT. Translating gives CASSLAGGITGELFF. The chain couples TRBV7-2 to TRBJ2-2, with D perhaps matching TRBD2 (6 bases). Trimming shortened V by 0 bases and J by 4 bases, and 9 bases separated the two germline ends. Germline V gene data show CDR1 as SGHTA and CDR2 as FQGNSA. This CDR3 is 15 amino acids long.

This chain connects TRBV5-1 to TRBJ2-3; D is undetermined. Germline CDR1 is SGHRS and CDR2 is YFSETQ. The CDR3 totals 13 residues. V lost 5 bases and J lost 0, with 7 bases in between. As DNA, the CDR3 is TGCGCCAGCAGTAATCCTAGCACAGATACGCAGTATTTT. Its translation is CASSNPSTDTQYF.

This clonotype was observed many times. V and J are TRBV5-1 and TRBJ2-1; D is uncertain. Germline CDR1 SGHRS, CDR2 YFSETQ. With 1 base removed from V and 5 bases from J, the gap between germline ends came to 7 bases. This CDR3 is 13 amino acids long. CDR3: CASSLYQDNEQFF. CDR3 nucleotides: TGCGCCAGCAGCTTGTACCAGGACAATGAGCAGTTCTTC.

This clonotype was picked up a small number of times. The chain links TRBV24-1 to TRBJ2-5; D is possibly TRBD2 (5 bases). CDR3 length equals 13 residues. The V gene lost 5 bases and the J gene lost 2 bases, with 8 bases spanning the gap. Per the germline V gene, CDR1 is KGHDR and CDR2 is SFDVKD. The CDR3 reads CATSGTPQETQYF. In DNA, the CDR3 is TGTGCCACCAGTGGGACTCCTCAAGAGACCCAGTACTTC.

The chain links TRBV25-1 to TRBJ2-7, with D perhaps matching TRBD2 (5 bases). There are 10 residues in the CDR3. V shed 4 bases and J shed 9 bases, with 7 bases lying between them. Germline V gene lookup returns CDR1 MGHDK and CDR2 SYGVNS. The CDR3 DNA is TGTGCCAGCAGTGGACGGGGGCAGTACTTC. Translating gives CASSGRGQYF.

This clonotype was detected a few times. The chain combines TRBV5-1 with TRBJ1-1; no reliable D call. This CDR3 contains 14 residues. The germline V gene encodes CDR1 SGHRS and CDR2 YFSETQ. With 3 bases removed from V and 3 bases from J, the gap between germline ends came to 12 bases. In DNA, the CDR3 is TGCGCCAGCAGCTCGATTAGACACGACACTGAAGCTTTCTTT. Its protein product is CASSSIRHDTEAFF.

The table lists this clonotype with many counts. The chain employs TRBV7-9 and TRBJ1-4, with 10 bases lining up with TRBD1. Germline trimming cut 5 bases from V and 4 bases from J; bases unmatched to any gene: 4. CDR3 length equals 15 residues. Looked up from germline, CDR1 is SEHNR and CDR2 is FQNEAQ (reference sequence). This CDR3 reads CASSAGQGVNEKLFF. The CDR3 DNA sequence: TGTGCCAGCAGCGCAGGACAGGGGGTTAATGAAAAACTGTTTTTT.

This clonotype has ten or more counts. The V gene is TRBV7-2, the J gene TRBJ2-7; unclear D gene. V lost 3 bases and J lost 1, with 13 bases in between. Germline CDR1 SGHTA, CDR2 FQGNSA. The CDR3 consists of 15 residues. CDR3 in DNA: TGTGCCAGCAGCTTTACTGCAGGAGATTCCTACGAGCAGTACTTC. Its translation is CASSFTAGDSYEQYF.

This clonotype was picked up many times. V usage is TRBV11-2 and J usage is TRBJ2-7; D unresolved. This CDR3 is 14 amino acids long. V dropped 5 bases and J dropped 2 bases, with 13 bases sitting between them. Germline assignment: CDR1 SGHAT and CDR2 FQNNGV. The CDR3 loop is CASSTPKVTYEQYF. CDR3 DNA: TGTGCCAGCAGCACGCCGAAGGTCACCTACGAGCAGTACTTC.

This clonotype has at least ten counts. CDR3 sequence reads: CATSDQGRTNSPLHF. The CDR3 DNA reads TGTGCCACCAGTGACCAGGGACGGACGAATTCACCCCTCCACTTT. V usage is TRBV24-1 and J usage is TRBJ1-6; a weak D match, TRBD1 (5 bases). The length of the CDR3 is 15 residues. The ends were cut back, 4 bases at V and 7 bases at J, with 13 bases in the middle. In germline, CDR1 is KGHDR, CDR2 SFDVKD.

This clonotype was recorded only once. The chain combines TRBV20-1 with TRBJ2-1, with 7 bases identical to TRBD1. With V trimmed by 4 bases and J by 3 bases, 9 bases remained unmatched. The CDR3 runs to 15 residues. Germline CDR1 and CDR2: DFQATT and SNEGSKA (reference sequence). CDR3 coding DNA: TGCAGTGCTAACTCCCCACAGGGGTACTACAATGAGCAGTTCTTC. This sequence encodes CSANSPQGYYNEQFF.

The sample holds many counts of this clonotype. The chain couples TRBV6-1 to TRBJ1-5; TRBD1 is a possible D gene (5 bases). CDR1 and CDR2 from the germline V gene are MNHNS and SASEGT. Trimming stripped 3 bases from V and 5 bases from J, with 17 bases between. This CDR3 region has 16 residues. CDR3 amino acids: CASSDHTDTGHQPQHF. As DNA, the CDR3 is TGTGCCAGCAGTGACCACACGGACACGGGGCATCAGCCCCAGCATTTT.

This clonotype was found a few times. V and J are TRBV6-9 and TRBJ1-5; 7 bases fit TRBD1. Germline CDR1 MNHGY, CDR2 SVAAGI. V lost 1 base and J lost 0; bases outside the gene matches: 18. The CDR3 consists of 21 residues. The CDR3 DNA reads as TGTGCCAGCAGTTATTTTTTGGGCGGGACAGTGAAGACCGATAGCAATCAGCCCCAGCATTTT. Protein product: CASSYFLGGTVKTDSNQPQHF.

This clonotype has a handful of counts. The chain recombines TRBV28 with TRBJ2-7, with 8 bases fitting TRBD2. The CDR3 consists of 13 residues. Germline-derived CDR1 and CDR2 are MDHEN and SYDVKM. V trimming: 5 bases; J trimming: 6 bases; junction bases outside the gene matches: 6. CDR3 loop: CASSAGTRGEQYF. The CDR3, as DNA: TGTGCCAGCAGTGCCGGGACTAGGGGCGAGCAGTACTTC. The full variable domain, rest sourced from reference TRBV28 and TRBJ2-7, is DVKVTQSSRYLVKRTGEKVFLECVQDMDHENMFWYRQDPGLGLRLIYFSYDVKMKEKGDIPEGYSVSREKKERFSLILESASTNQTSMYLCASSAGTRGEQYFGPGTRLTVT.

This clonotype has a count of ten or more. This chain connects TRBV29-1 to TRBJ1-1; D gene unclear. Germline V gene lookup returns CDR1 SQVTM and CDR2 ANQGSEA. V was shortened by 4 bases and J by 2 bases, with 14 bases between the two germline ends. This CDR3 contains 14 residues. This CDR3 is CSVGGLSGNTEAFF. CDR3 bases: TGCAGCGTTGGGGGTCTGTCAGGCAACACTGAAGCTTTCTTT. Together with reference TRBV29-1 and TRBJ1-1, the CDR3 gives the full variable domain: SAVISQKPSRDICQRGTSLTIQCQVDSQVTMMFWYRQQPGQSLTLIATANQGSEATYESGFVIDKFPISRPNLTFSTLTVSNMSPEDSSIYLCSVGGLSGNTEAFFGQGTRLTVV.

There are many counts of this clonotype. The rearrangement joins TRBV7-3 to TRBJ2-1; the match to TRBD2 covers 11 bases. V trimming: 4 bases; J trimming: 9 bases; junction bases outside the gene matches: 8. CDR3 length: 15 amino acids. Germline CDR1 and CDR2: SGHTA and FQGTGA. Here the CDR3 DNA reads TGTGCCAGCAGCTCCCGTAGCGGGAGGGTAGGTGAGCAGTTCTTC. Residues: CASSSRSGRVGEQFF.

On this clonotype: A single base separates this from a much larger clone, so it may be a read error. The chain carries TRBV7-3 and TRBJ1-2; D is unresolved. The V end was cut by 0 bases, the J end by 6 bases, with 8 bases between. CDR3 length equals 13 residues. Germline V gene data show CDR1 as SGHTA and CDR2 as FQGTGA. The CDR3 loop reads CASSLTVMDGYTF. CDR3 sequence (DNA): TGTGCCAGCAGCTTAACTGTTATGGATGGCTACACCTTC.

This chain uses TRBV2 with TRBJ1-6; no clear D gene. Trimming took 2 bases from V and 13 from J, leaving 15 bases between them. Germline V gives CDR1 SNHLY, CDR2 FYNNEI. The CDR3 length is 14 residues. This CDR3 reads CASSESGQDAPLHF. CDR3 DNA sequence: TGTGCCAGCAGTGAAAGCGGCCAGGACGCGCCCCTCCACTTT.

V is TRBV20-1 and J is TRBJ2-2; D ambiguous. Trimming stripped 3 bases from V and 3 bases from J, with 8 bases between. Looked up from germline, CDR1 is DFQATT and CDR2 is SNEGSKA (reference sequence). CDR3 length: 13 amino acids. The CDR3 DNA follows: TGCAGTGCTAGTGGTGTCGACACCGGGGAGCTGTTTTTT. It yields the protein CSASGVDTGELFF.